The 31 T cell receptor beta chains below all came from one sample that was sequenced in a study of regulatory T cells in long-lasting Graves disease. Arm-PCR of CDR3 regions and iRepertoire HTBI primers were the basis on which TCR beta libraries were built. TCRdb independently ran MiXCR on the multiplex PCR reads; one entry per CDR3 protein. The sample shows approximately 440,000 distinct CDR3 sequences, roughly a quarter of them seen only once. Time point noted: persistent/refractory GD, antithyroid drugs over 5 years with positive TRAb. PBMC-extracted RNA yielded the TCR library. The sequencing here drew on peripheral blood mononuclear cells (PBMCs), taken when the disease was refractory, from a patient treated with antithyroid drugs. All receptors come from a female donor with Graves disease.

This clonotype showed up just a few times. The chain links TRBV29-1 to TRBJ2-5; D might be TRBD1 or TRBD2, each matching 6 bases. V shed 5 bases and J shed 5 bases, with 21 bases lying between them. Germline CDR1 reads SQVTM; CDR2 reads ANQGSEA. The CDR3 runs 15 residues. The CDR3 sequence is CSVRTRGPPRETQYF. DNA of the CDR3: TGCAGCGTTCGCACCCGGGGGCCACCAAGGGAGACCCAGTACTTC.

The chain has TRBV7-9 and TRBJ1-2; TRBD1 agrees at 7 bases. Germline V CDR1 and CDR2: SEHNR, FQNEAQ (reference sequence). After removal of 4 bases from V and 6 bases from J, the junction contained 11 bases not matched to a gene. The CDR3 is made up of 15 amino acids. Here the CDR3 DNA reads TGTGCCAGCAGCTCAACGTCCCAGGGGGGGGATGGCTACACCTTC. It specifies CASSSTSQGGDGYTF.

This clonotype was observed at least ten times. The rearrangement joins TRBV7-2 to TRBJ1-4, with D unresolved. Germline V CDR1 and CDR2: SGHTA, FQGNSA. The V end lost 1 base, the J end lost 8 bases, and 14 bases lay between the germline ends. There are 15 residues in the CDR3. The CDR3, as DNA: TGTGCCAGCAGCTTAGAAGGAAGGGTTTGGGAAAAACTGTTTTTT. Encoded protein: CASSLEGRVWEKLFF.

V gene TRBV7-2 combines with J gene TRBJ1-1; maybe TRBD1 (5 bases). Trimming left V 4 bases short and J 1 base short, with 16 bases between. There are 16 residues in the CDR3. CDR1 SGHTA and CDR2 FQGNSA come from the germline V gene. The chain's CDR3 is CASSSFHPDKNTEAFF. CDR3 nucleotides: TGTGCCAGCAGCTCATTCCACCCGGACAAGAACACTGAAGCTTTCTTT.

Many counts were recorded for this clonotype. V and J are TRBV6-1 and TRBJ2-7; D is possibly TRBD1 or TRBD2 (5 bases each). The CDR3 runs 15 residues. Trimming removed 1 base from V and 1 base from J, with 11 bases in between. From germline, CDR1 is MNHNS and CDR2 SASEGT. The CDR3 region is CASSEVTGTSYEQYF. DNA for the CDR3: TGTGCCAGCAGTGAAGTCACCGGGACGTCCTACGAGCAGTACTTC.

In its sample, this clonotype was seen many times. The DNA for the CDR3 is TGTGCCAGCAGCCAATCCGGTGGGGGAAGGGATGGCTACACCTTC. This codes for CASSQSGGGRDGYTF. This chain connects TRBV16 to TRBJ1-2; a weak D match, TRBD1 (5 bases). V was trimmed by 0 bases and J by 6 bases, leaving 14 bases between them. CDR1 is KGHSY and CDR2 is FQNENV in the germline V gene. The CDR3 length is 15 residues. The full variable domain, with the rest looked up from reference TRBV16 and TRBJ1-2, is GEEVAQTPKHLVRGEGQKAKLYCAPIKGHSYVFWYQQVLKNEFKFLISFQNENVFDETGMPKERFSAKCLPNSPCSLEIQATKLEDSAVYFCASSQSGGGRDGYTFGSGTRLTVV.

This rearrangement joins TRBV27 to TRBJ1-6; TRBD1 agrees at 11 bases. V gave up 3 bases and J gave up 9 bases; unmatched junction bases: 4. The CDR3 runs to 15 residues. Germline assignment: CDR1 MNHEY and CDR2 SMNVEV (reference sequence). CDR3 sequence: CASSFLDRGPSPLHF. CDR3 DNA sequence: TGTGCCAGCAGTTTTCTGGACAGGGGGCCTTCACCCCTCCACTTT.

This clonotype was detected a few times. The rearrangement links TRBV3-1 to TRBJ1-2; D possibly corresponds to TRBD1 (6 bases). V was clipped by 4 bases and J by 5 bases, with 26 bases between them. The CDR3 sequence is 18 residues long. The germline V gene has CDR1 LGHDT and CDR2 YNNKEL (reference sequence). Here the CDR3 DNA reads TGTGCCAGCAGCCGCCGGGATAGGACAGACCAGGGAAAGTATGGCTACACCTTC. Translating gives CASSRRDRTDQGKYGYTF.

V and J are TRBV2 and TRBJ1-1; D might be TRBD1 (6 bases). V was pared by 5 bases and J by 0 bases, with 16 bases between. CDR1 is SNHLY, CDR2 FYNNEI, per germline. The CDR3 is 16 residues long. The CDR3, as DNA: TGTGCCAGCAGTTACCTTCCAGGGGACCTGAACACTGAAGCTTTCTTT. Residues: CASSYLPGDLNTEAFF. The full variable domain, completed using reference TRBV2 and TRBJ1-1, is EPEVTQTPSHQVTQMGQEVILRCVPISNHLYFYWYRQILGQKVEFLVSFYNNEISEKSEIFDDQFSVERPDGSNFTLKIRSTKLEDSAMYFCASSYLPGDLNTEAFFGQGTRLTVV.

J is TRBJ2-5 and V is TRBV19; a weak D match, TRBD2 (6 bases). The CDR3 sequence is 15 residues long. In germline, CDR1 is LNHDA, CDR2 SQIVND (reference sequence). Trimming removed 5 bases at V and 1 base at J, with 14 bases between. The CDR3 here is CASSLPGRFQETQYF. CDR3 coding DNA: TGTGCCAGTAGTCTACCCGGGAGATTCCAAGAGACCCAGTACTTC.

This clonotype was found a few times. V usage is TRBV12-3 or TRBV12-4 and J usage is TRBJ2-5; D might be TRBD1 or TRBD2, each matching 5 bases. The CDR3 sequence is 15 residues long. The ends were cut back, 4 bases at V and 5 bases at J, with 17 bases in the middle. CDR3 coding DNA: TGTGCCAGCAGTTCGGCCCAGGGAGTGAGGGAGACCCAGTACTTC. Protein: CASSSAQGVRETQYF.

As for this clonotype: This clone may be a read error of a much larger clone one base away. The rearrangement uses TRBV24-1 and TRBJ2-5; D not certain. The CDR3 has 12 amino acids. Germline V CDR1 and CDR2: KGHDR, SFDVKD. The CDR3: CGTSEATETQYF. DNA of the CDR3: TGTGGCACCAGTGAAGCAACGGAGACCCAGTACTTC.

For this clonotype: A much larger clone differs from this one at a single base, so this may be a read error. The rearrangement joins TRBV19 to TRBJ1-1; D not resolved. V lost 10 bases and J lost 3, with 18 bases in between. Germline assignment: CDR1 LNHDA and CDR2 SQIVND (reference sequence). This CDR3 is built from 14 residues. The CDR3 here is CANRSVTLHTEAFF. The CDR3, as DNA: TGTGCCAATAGATCGGTAACCTTGCACACTGAAGCTTTCTTT. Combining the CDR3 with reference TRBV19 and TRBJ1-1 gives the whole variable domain DGGITQSPKYLFRKEGQNVTLSCEQNLNHDAMYWYRQDPGQGLRLIYYSQIVNDFQKGDIAEGYSVSREKKESFPLTVTSAQKNPTAFYLCANRSVTLHTEAFFGQGTRLTVV.

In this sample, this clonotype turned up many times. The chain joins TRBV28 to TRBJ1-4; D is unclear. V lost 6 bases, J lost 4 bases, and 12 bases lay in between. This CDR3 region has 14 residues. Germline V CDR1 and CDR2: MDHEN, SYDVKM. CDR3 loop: CASRPHGINEKLFF. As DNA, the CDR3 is TGTGCCAGCAGGCCCCACGGCATTAATGAAAAACTGTTTTTT.

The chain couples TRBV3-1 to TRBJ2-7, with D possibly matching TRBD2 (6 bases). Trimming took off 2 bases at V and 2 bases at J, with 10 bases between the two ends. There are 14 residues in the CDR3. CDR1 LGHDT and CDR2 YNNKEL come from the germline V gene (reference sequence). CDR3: CASSQRGTTYEQYF. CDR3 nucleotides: TGTGCCAGCAGCCAACGCGGGACCACCTACGAGCAGTACTTC.

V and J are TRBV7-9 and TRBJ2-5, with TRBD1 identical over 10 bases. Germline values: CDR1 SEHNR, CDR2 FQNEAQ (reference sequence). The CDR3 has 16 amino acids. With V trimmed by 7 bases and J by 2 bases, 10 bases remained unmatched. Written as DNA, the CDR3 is TGTGCCAGCACCTTGAGGGGGACAGGGGATCAAGAGACCCAGTACTTC. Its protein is CASTLRGTGDQETQYF.

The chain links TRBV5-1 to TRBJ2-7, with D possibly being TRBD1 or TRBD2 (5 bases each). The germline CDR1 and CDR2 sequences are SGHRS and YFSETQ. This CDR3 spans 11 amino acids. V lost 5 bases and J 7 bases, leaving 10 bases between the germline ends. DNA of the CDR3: TGCGCCAGCAGGGGGGAGTTGGAGCAGTACTTC. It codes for CASRGELEQYF.

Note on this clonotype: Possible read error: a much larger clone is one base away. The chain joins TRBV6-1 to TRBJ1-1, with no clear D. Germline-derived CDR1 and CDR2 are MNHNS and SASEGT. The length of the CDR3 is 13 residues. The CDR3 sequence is CVSSREGGTEAFF. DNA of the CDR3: TGTGTCAGCAGTAGGGAGGGAGGCACTGAAGCTTTCTTT.

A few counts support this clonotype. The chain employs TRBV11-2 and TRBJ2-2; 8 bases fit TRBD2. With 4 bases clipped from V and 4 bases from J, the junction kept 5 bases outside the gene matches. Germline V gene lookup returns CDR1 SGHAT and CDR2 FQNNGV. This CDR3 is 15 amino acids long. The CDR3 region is CASSSKAGATGELFF. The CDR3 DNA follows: TGTGCCAGCAGCTCCAAAGCGGGAGCCACCGGGGAGCTGTTTTTT.

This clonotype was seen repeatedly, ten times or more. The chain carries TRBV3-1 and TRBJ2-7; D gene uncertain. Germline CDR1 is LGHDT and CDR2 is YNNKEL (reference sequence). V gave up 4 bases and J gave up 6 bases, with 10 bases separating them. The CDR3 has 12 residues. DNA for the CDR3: TGTGCCAGCAGCCCCCGGCTAGGCGAGCAGTACTTC. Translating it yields CASSPRLGEQYF.

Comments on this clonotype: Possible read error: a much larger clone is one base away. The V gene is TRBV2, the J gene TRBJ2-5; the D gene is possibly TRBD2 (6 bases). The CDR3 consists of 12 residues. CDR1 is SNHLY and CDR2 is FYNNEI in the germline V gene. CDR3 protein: CARAGSPETQCF. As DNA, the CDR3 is TGTGCCAGAGCGGGTAGCCCGGAGACCCAGTGCTTC.

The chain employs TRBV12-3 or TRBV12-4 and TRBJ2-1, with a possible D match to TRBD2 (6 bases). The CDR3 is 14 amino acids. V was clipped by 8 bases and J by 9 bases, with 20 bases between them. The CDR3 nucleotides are TGTGCCAGCGCCTGGGCGGGCCTGGGGGGTGAGCAGTTCTTC. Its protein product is CASAWAGLGGEQFF.

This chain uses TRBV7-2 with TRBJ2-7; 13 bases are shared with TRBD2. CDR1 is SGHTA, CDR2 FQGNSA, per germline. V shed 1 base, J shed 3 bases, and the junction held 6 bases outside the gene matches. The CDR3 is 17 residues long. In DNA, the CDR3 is TGTGCCAGCAGCTTAGTGTTGAGACTAGCGGGGGGCTACGAGCAGTACTTC. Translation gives CASSLVLRLAGGYEQYF.

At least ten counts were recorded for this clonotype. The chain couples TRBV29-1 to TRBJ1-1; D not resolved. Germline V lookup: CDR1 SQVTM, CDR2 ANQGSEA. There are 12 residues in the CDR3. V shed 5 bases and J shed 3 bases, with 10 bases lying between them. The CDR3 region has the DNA TGCAGCGTTCGTTCTCTCGACACTGAAGCTTTCTTT. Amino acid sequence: CSVRSLDTEAFF.

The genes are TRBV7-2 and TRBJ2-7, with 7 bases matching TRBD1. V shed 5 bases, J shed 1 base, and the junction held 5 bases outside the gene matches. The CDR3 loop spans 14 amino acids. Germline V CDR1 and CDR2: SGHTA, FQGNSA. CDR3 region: CASSAQDRSYEQYF. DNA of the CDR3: TGTGCCAGCAGCGCACAGGACAGGTCCTACGAGCAGTACTTC.

CDR3 bases: TGCGCCAGCAGCCCAGGGGGCTTCGGGAACACTGAAGCTTTCTTT. Protein sequence: CASSPGGFGNTEAFF. The chain links TRBV5-1 to TRBJ1-1; 8 nucleotides align to TRBD1. CDR3 length: 15 amino acids. From germline, CDR1 is SGHRS and CDR2 YFSETQ. Trimming removed 4 bases from V and 1 base from J; junction bases left unmatched: 6.

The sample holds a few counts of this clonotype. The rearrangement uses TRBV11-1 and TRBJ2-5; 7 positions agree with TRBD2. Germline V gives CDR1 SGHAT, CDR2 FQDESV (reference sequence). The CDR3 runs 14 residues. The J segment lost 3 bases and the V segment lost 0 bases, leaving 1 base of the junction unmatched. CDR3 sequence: CASSLALAEETQYF. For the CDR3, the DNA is TGTGCCAGCAGCTTAGCTCTAGCGGAAGAGACCCAGTACTTC.

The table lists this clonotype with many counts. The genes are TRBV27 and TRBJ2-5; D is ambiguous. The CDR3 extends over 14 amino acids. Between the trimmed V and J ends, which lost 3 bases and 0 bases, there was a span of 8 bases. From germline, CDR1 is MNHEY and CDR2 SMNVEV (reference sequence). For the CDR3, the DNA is TGTGCCAGCAGTTTGTTTACAGACCAAGAGACCCAGTACTTC. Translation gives CASSLFTDQETQYF.

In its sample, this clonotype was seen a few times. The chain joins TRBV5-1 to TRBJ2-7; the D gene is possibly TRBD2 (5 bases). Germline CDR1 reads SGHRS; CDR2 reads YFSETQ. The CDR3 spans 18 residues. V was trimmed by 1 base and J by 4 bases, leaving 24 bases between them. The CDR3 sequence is CASSLSLSGGGRDYEQYF. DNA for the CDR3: TGCGCCAGCAGCTTGTCTTTGTCCGGCGGCGGGCGAGATTACGAGCAGTACTTC.

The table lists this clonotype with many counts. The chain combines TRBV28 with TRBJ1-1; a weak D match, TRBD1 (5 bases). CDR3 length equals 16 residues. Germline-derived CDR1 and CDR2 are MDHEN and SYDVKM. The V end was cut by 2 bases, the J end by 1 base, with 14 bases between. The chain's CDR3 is CASSLVAGFGNTEAFF. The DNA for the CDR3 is TGTGCCAGCAGTTTAGTGGCAGGGTTTGGGAACACTGAAGCTTTCTTT.

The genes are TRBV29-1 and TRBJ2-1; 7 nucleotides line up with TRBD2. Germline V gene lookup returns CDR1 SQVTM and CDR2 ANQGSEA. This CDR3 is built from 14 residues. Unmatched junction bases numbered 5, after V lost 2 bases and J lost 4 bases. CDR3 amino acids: CSVETGLHYNEQFF. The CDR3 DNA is TGCAGCGTTGAAACGGGACTACATTACAATGAGCAGTTCTTC.